This T cell receptor beta chain was observed in a study of blood T cells in healthy people across ages (dated by TCRdb to 2013 to 2016). Regarding the research as a whole: Template switching captured roughly one uniquely barcoded TCR beta cDNA molecule per two T cells in model experiments. To track age-related changes in TCR beta repertoire diversity, the study relied on deep sequencing normalized with unique cDNA molecular identifiers. Donors were grouped into four age groups: young (average 16 years), middle-aged (39), aged (62) and long-lived (82). To avoid experimental bias, donors of different ages were distributed randomly across sequencing lanes. Two additional independent replicas of 1 million unique cDNA reads from the same blood draw were analyzed for two donors (one aged 18 to 30 and one aged 80 or older).

Donors were 39 systemically healthy Caucasian individuals from Russia aged about 6 to 100 years. Each donor gave 8 to 10 milliliters of peripheral blood, drawn into EDTA-treated Vacutainer tubes. Ficoll-Paque density-gradient centrifugation was used to isolate PBMCs, with at least 6 million obtained per sample. Trizol reagent was used to extract total RNA from PBMCs, with at least 5 micrograms per sample. For every donor, flow cytometry on a PBMC aliquot measured the percentage of naive CD45RAhigh/CD27high T cells. Library preparation employed 5' RACE. The sequencing machine was an Illumina HiSeq 2500. A second PCR of 7 to 11 cycles was run with a J-beta primer mix and a sample-barcoded 5' primer. A unique molecular identifier was introduced onto each TCR beta cDNA molecule by a template-switch 5' adaptor carrying 12 random nucleotides. At least 2.5 million CDR3-containing paired-end reads were obtained from each sample. The Mint cDNA synthesis kit, primed by a TRBC-specific oligonucleotide, was used to synthesize first-strand cDNA from all RNA. Following uracil-DNA glycosylase treatment, all cDNA underwent a first 18-cycle PCR with the universal primers M1SS and BC2_uni_R. On the authors' methods: For normalization, 1 million high-quality reads, each with a distinct molecular identifier, were randomly selected from each sample. Reads sharing molecular identifiers were discarded rather than binned into consensus sequences. CDR3 identification, clonotype clustering and error correction used MiTCR with a Q25 quality threshold and the strictest error-elimination algorithm. A nonparametric unseen species model with Euler transformation was used to estimate a lower bound on total TCR beta diversity. The public sequencing data were trimmed at Q25 with fastp and processed into clonotypes with MiXCR by TCRdb, which kept only in-frame beta chains. Every entry covers one CDR3 protein and lists the most common genes and DNA from its rows. The V and J calls follow TCRdb's processing rather than the paper's. Recorded for this sample are about 1.4 million distinct CDR3 sequences; approximately 60% of them occurred a single time. The ten top clones hold 6.5% to 8.5% of the sample.

General study outcomes and caveats: Donor CMV infection status was unknown, potentially confounding age-related changes in expanded clonotypes. Estimates of total diversity based on one million sequenced T cells were considered lower bounds and underestimates. Observed TCR beta diversity correlated strongly with the percentage of naive T cells measured by flow cytometry. Since profiling was done on bulk unsorted PBMCs, naive and antigen-experienced compartments could not be conclusively compared. Compared with the aged group, the long-lived group had more naive CD4+ T cells, fewer expanded clones and increased TCR diversity, a pattern suggesting age selection. As age increased, observed TCR beta diversity per million T cells dropped in a roughly linear way, and a significant reduction was already evident by age roughly 40.

CDR1 and CDR2 (LGHNA, YSLEER) derive from the germline V gene. Ends trimmed: V by 4 bases, J by 9 bases; bases unmatched to a gene: 12. The CDR3 sequence holds 16 residues, the cysteine and phenylalanine included. Here the CDR3 DNA is all that survives: 48 bases in frame from base 1. This clonotype was observed a few times. What this receptor recognizes is not known. Base qualities are not recorded, but no much larger clone differs from it by a single base. The clonotype comes from a man aged 18 to 29 in good health. Sequencing used blood. The chain uses TRBV4-3 and TRBJ2-1, and 10 junctional nucleotides match TRBD2. Here is the DNA: TGCGCCAGCAGCCGTAACCTAGCGGGGGCCTACGGTGAGCAGTTCTTC. It is translated as CASSRNLAGAYGEQFF.